These 7 T cell receptor beta chains were all obtained from the same sample, sequenced in a study of blood T cell repertoires in COVID-19. Clones were sequenced by immunoSEQ multiplex PCR, and TCRdb holds only the in-frame ones, with some missing. The sample gives around 160,000 clones, 80% to 85% of which show up once; around two fifths is in the top ten. Material: peripheral blood. These receptors were obtained from a human donor in a cohort sampled during active COVID-19.

Here the CDR3 reads CASSITGVEQYF. CDR3 coding DNA: TGTGCCAGCAGTATCACAGGGGTCGAGCAGTACTTC. V and J are TRBV12-3 or TRBV12-4 and TRBJ2-7; 7 bases align to TRBD1. J gave up 6 bases and V 5 bases, and 4 bases lay outside the gene matches. This CDR3 is 12 amino acids long.

The rearrangement joins TRBV21-1 to TRBJ2-3; TRBD2 is taken as the D call from the table, unchecked against the DNA. TRBV21-1 is recorded as a pseudogene. This CDR3 is 15 amino acids long. The CDR3 loop reads CASSKEEGSADTQYF. The CDR3 DNA reads as TGTGCCAGCAGCAAAGAGGAAGGGAGCGCAGATACGCAGTATTTT.

The chain carries TRBV19 and TRBJ1-1; TRBD1 is a possible D gene (6 bases). There are 16 residues in the CDR3. Trimming cost V 4 bases and J 0 bases, with 15 bases left between them. Germline V CDR1 and CDR2: LNHDA, SQIVND (reference sequence). Here the CDR3 reads CASSSGGRAMNTEAFF. DNA of the CDR3: TGTGCCAGTAGTAGCGGGGGCCGCGCTATGAACACTGAAGCTTTCTTT.

This clone appeared a few times. This sequence joins TRBV5-1 and TRBJ2-7, with 9 positions matching TRBD1. Germline V gene lookup returns CDR1 SGHRS and CDR2 YFSETQ. The CDR3 contains 14 residues. Trimming cost V 4 bases and J 5 bases; bases outside gene matches: 7. CDR3 region: CASSLHGQGNEQYF. CDR3 DNA: TGCGCCAGCAGCCTCCACGGACAGGGGAACGAGCAGTACTTC. Combining the CDR3 with reference TRBV5-1 and TRBJ2-7 gives the whole variable domain KAGVTQTPRYLIKTRGQQVTLSCSPISGHRSVSWYQQTPGQGLQFLFEYFSETQRNKGNFPGRFSGRQFSNSRSEMNVSTLELGDSALYLCASSLHGQGNEQYFGPGTRLTVT.

This clone has only one observation. The chain recombines TRBV18 with TRBJ1-2; TRBD1 matches 7 bases. The V gene's germline CDR1 is KGHSH and CDR2 LQKENI. CDR3 length equals 14 residues. Trimming cost V 3 bases and J 3 bases; bases outside gene matches: 4. This chain's CDR3 is CASSPDRDYYGYTF. CDR3 in DNA: TGTGCCAGCTCACCTGACAGGGATTACTATGGCTACACCTTC.

The CDR3 sequence: CASSVSTGGRDTQYF. DNA for the CDR3: TGTGCCAGCAGCGTTTCGACAGGGGGCAGGGATACGCAGTATTTT. The V gene is TRBV9, the J gene TRBJ2-3, with TRBD1 matching 10 bases. The germline CDR1 and CDR2 sequences are SGDLS and YYNGEE. V dropped 2 bases and J dropped 6; count of bases not matched to a gene: 6. CDR3 length equals 15 residues.

The CDR3 loop reads CASSSTGTGRSDEQFF. DNA of the CDR3: TGTGCCAGCAGCTCGACCGGGACAGGGAGATCAGATGAGCAGTTCTTC. The chain couples TRBV5-4 to TRBJ2-1; 9 nucleotides agree with TRBD1. There are 16 residues in the CDR3. After removal of 3 bases from V and 8 bases from J, the junction contained 12 bases not matched to a gene. Germline-derived CDR1 and CDR2 are SGHNT and YYREEE (reference sequence).